This is a list of T cell receptor beta chains from one sample in a study of T cells in Graves' hyperthyroidism and ophthalmopathy. TCRdb recomputed calls from the multiplex PCR reads with MiXCR, one row per CDR3 protein. The repertoire holds approximately 400,000 distinct CDR3 sequences, with under 15% as singletons. Source material: blood. The source is a woman aged 30 to 39 with Graves' hyperthyroidism. The CDR3 runs from the conserved cysteine through the conserved F or W. A D gene is named only where the DNA matches it firmly. Clone size is not always given. Where it is, it says once, few, many or a class for expanded clones.

v_call: TRBV20-1; clone_size: many; j_call: TRBJ2-1; d_call: TRBD2; cdr3_aa: CSARVNGRNEQFF; cdr3_nt: TGCAGTGCTAGAGTAAACGGGAGGAATGAGCAGTTCTTC
v_call: TRBV29-1; clone_size: few; j_call: TRBJ2-7; d_call: .; cdr3_aa: CSVEVPGDEQYF; cdr3_nt: TGCAGCGTTGAAGTACCCGGGGACGAGCAGTACTTC
v_call: TRBV25-1; clone_size: many; j_call: TRBJ2-3; d_call: .; cdr3_aa: CASSEAGSGRTDTQYF; cdr3_nt: TGTGCCAGCAGTGAAGCGGGCAGCGGGCGCACAGATACGCAGTATTTT
v_call: TRBV19; clone_size: few; j_call: TRBJ2-7; d_call: .; cdr3_aa: CASPLVRGQYYEQYF; cdr3_nt: TGTGCCAGTCCCTTAGTACGTGGACAGTACTACGAGCAGTACTTC
v_call: TRBV9; clone_size: many; j_call: TRBJ1-2; d_call: TRBD1; cdr3_aa: CASSTGANYGYTF; cdr3_nt: TGTGCCAGCAGTACAGGGGCTAACTATGGCTACACCTTC
v_call: TRBV20-1; clone_size: .; j_call: TRBJ2-2; d_call: .; cdr3_aa: CSAAPKGRMNTGELFF; cdr3_nt: TGCAGTGCTGCGCCCAAGGGACGCATGAACACCGGGGAGCTGTTTTTT
v_call: TRBV12-3/TRBV12-4; clone_size: many; j_call: TRBJ2-1; d_call: TRBD2; cdr3_aa: CASTPGVREGLGEQFF; cdr3_nt: TGTGCCAGCACCCCAGGTGTGCGGGAGGGCTTGGGTGAGCAGTTCTTC
v_call: TRBV27; clone_size: .; j_call: TRBJ2-7; d_call: .; cdr3_aa: CASSLPSNGGSEQYF; cdr3_nt: TGTGCCAGCAGTTTACCTTCCAACGGGGGTAGCGAGCAGTACTTC
v_call: TRBV27; clone_size: many; j_call: TRBJ2-7; d_call: TRBD2; cdr3_aa: CASRGGTSGNYEQYF; cdr3_nt: TGTGCCAGCAGGGGGGGGACTAGCGGAAATTACGAGCAGTACTTC
v_call: TRBV11-2; clone_size: .; j_call: TRBJ2-2; d_call: .; cdr3_aa: CASSPEWGGTNTGELFF; cdr3_nt: TGTGCCAGCAGCCCCGAGTGGGGCGGTACGAACACCGGGGAGCTGTTTTTT
v_call: TRBV15; clone_size: few; j_call: TRBJ2-7; d_call: .; cdr3_aa: CATSRDLTGYEQYF; cdr3_nt: TGTGCCACCAGCAGAGACCTGACTGGCTACGAGCAGTACTTC
v_call: TRBV27; clone_size: many; j_call: TRBJ2-1; d_call: TRBD2; cdr3_aa: CASSPPAGTSLIEQFF; cdr3_nt: TGTGCCAGCAGTCCACCCGCCGGGACTAGTCTAATTGAGCAGTTCTTC
v_call: TRBV20-1; clone_size: few; j_call: TRBJ2-5; d_call: TRBD2; cdr3_aa: CSARVSGRAIGETQYF; cdr3_nt: TGCAGTGCTAGAGTTAGCGGGAGGGCCATCGGGGAGACCCAGTACTTC
v_call: TRBV10-3; clone_size: few; j_call: TRBJ2-7; d_call: .; cdr3_aa: CAIRETNPGNEQYF; cdr3_nt: TGTGCCATCAGAGAAACTAATCCGGGGAACGAGCAGTACTTC
v_call: TRBV29-1; clone_size: few; j_call: TRBJ2-1; d_call: .; cdr3_aa: CSDGGQVNNEQFF; cdr3_nt: TGCAGCGATGGGGGGCAGGTTAACAATGAGCAGTTCTTC
v_call: TRBV27; clone_size: many; j_call: TRBJ2-7; d_call: TRBD1; cdr3_aa: CASSLAPQGVSYEQYF; cdr3_nt: TGTGCCAGCAGTTTGGCCCCACAGGGGGTCTCCTACGAGCAGTACTTC
v_call: TRBV29-1; clone_size: .; j_call: TRBJ1-5; d_call: .; cdr3_aa: CSWGGNQPQHF; cdr3_nt: TGCAGCTGGGGGGGAAATCAGCCCCAGCATTTT
v_call: TRBV10-3; clone_size: .; j_call: TRBJ1-4; d_call: .; cdr3_aa: CATLDGRNEKLFF; cdr3_nt: TGTGCCACCCTTGACGGCCGTAATGAAAAACTGTTTTTT
v_call: TRBV5-6; clone_size: .; j_call: TRBJ2-7; d_call: .; cdr3_aa: CASSLEGGSSEQYF; cdr3_nt: TGTGCCAGCAGCTTGGAGGGCGGGTCTAGCGAGCAGTACTTC
v_call: TRBV3-1; clone_size: many; j_call: TRBJ2-3; d_call: TRBD1; cdr3_aa: CASSQDRTGAPTDTQYF; cdr3_nt: TGTGCCAGCAGCCAAGATCGGACAGGGGCGCCCACAGATACGCAGTATTTT
v_call: TRBV7-8; clone_size: many; j_call: TRBJ1-1; d_call: .; cdr3_aa: CASSPDTEAFF; cdr3_nt: TGTGCCAGCAGCCCCGACACTGAAGCTTTCTTT
v_call: TRBV2; clone_size: few; j_call: TRBJ2-5; d_call: TRBD1; cdr3_aa: CASNVDRAQETQYF; cdr3_nt: TGTGCCAGCAACGTGGACAGGGCGCAAGAGACCCAGTACTTC
v_call: TRBV28; clone_size: few; j_call: TRBJ2-3; d_call: .; cdr3_aa: CASKEGGGTDTQYF; cdr3_nt: TGTGCCAGCAAGGAGGGCGGTGGGACAGATACGCAGTATTTT
v_call: TRBV7-8; clone_size: .; j_call: TRBJ1-3; d_call: .; cdr3_aa: CASSSAGISGNTIYF; cdr3_nt: TGTGCCAGCAGCTCAGCTGGTATCTCTGGAAACACCATATATTTT
v_call: TRBV6-6; clone_size: few; j_call: TRBJ2-1; d_call: TRBD2; cdr3_aa: CASSYSGGGYNEQFF; cdr3_nt: TGTGCCAGCAGTTACTCTGGCGGGGGTTACAATGAGCAGTTCTTC
v_call: TRBV5-4; clone_size: once; j_call: TRBJ1-6; d_call: TRBD1; cdr3_aa: CASSSEDRGYISPLHF; cdr3_nt: TGTGCCAGCAGCTCGGAGGACAGGGGGTATATTTCACCCCTCCACTTT
v_call: TRBV19; clone_size: few; j_call: TRBJ1-5; d_call: .; cdr3_aa: CASSTTTGSQPQHF; cdr3_nt: TGTGCCAGTAGTACGACCACAGGGAGTCAGCCCCAGCATTTT
v_call: TRBV5-1; clone_size: .; j_call: TRBJ2-1; d_call: .; cdr3_aa: CASSLGPRGAYEQFF; cdr3_nt: TGCGCCAGCAGCTTGGGGCCGCGCGGAGCGTATGAGCAGTTCTTC
v_call: TRBV27; clone_size: many; j_call: TRBJ2-1; d_call: TRBD1; cdr3_aa: CASSSQQGATHLREQFF; cdr3_nt: TGTGCCAGCAGTTCACAACAGGGGGCGACGCACTTGCGGGAGCAGTTCTTC
v_call: TRBV19; clone_size: .; j_call: TRBJ2-1; d_call: TRBD2; cdr3_aa: CASMLAGGFSEQFF; cdr3_nt: TGTGCCAGTATGCTAGCGGGAGGGTTCAGTGAGCAGTTCTTC
v_call: TRBV29-1; clone_size: few; j_call: TRBJ2-7; d_call: .; cdr3_aa: CSVFLDGYEQYF; cdr3_nt: TGCAGCGTTTTCCTGGACGGCTACGAGCAGTACTTC
v_call: TRBV15; clone_size: many; j_call: TRBJ2-5; d_call: .; cdr3_aa: CATSRDPGAQETQYF; cdr3_nt: TGTGCCACCAGCAGAGATCCAGGGGCCCAAGAGACCCAGTACTTC